Only a few counts were recorded for the clone carrying this TCR beta chain. Its cognate antigen is unknown. The CDR3 loop spans 13 amino acids. Germline loops: CDR1 SGHTA, CDR2 FQGTGA. V shed 6 bases and J 10 bases; nucleotides not matched to a gene: 8. The source of the sample is a study of early T cells in non-severe SARS-CoV-2 infection. Study information: Chains were not paired, and sequencing was done on bulk RNA from unsorted whole blood.

Study-wide findings and caveats: The VDJdb matching leaned toward anti-spike CD8 responses and overlooked private and CD4 specificities.

Attachment of unique molecular identifiers was made to individual cDNA molecules. TCRdb reprocessed the 5' RACE reads with MiXCR, giving one entry per CDR3 protein. The table has about 26,000 distinct CDR3 sequences, about 4% seen once. This clonotype was sampled from an adult who was a healthcare worker with PCR-confirmed SARS-CoV-2 infection or an uninfected control (not recorded which). The rearrangement links TRBV7-3 to TRBJ2-1; TRBD2 aligns across 8 bases. The sequencing sample was made of whole blood. The CDR3 loop reads CASSSGTIGEQFF. In DNA, the CDR3 is TGTGCCAGCAGTAGCGGGACTATCGGAGAGCAGTTCTTC. Full variable domain (rest looked up from reference TRBV7-3 and TRBJ2-1): GAGVSQTPSNKVTEKGKYVELRCDPISGHTALYWYRQSLGQGPEFLIYFQGTGAADDSGLPNDRFFAVRPEGSVSTLKIQRTERGDSAVYLCASSSGTIGEQFFGPGTRLTVL.